These 3 T cell receptor beta chains were all obtained from the same sample, sequenced in a study of blood T cell repertoires in COVID-19. This table comes from immunoSEQ multiplex PCR, and its TCRdb copy is limited to in-frame clones, with some not included. The sample lists about 130,000 clones; roughly 83% were seen once. The sequenced material came from peripheral blood. These receptors all come from a man aged 60 to 69 with acute or convalescent COVID-19.

The genes are TRBV7-2 and TRBJ2-3; TRBD2 agrees at 14 bases. The V segment lost 4 bases and the J segment 5 bases; nucleotides outside the gene matches: 5. Germline V gene data show CDR1 as SGHTA and CDR2 as FQGNSA. CDR3 length: 16 amino acids. This CDR3 is CASSSGLAGGGDTQYF. The CDR3 DNA reads TGTGCCAGCAGCTCCGGACTAGCGGGGGGCGGAGATACGCAGTATTTT. Using reference TRBV7-2 and TRBJ2-3 for the parts outside the CDR3, the full variable domain is GAGVSQSPSNKVTEKGKDVELRCDPISGHTALYWYRQSLGQGLEFLIYFQGNSAPDKSGLPSDRFSAERTGGSVSTLTIQRTQQEDSAVYLCASSSGLAGGGDTQYFGPGTRLTVL.

The genes are TRBV6-2 or TRBV6-3 and TRBJ1-5; D is unclear. Per the germline V gene, CDR1 is MNHEY and CDR2 is SVGEGT. The germline V and J ends were trimmed by 8 bases and 5 bases, with 10 bases remaining between them. The CDR3 has 12 residues. The CDR3 sequence: CASGSRDQPQHF. The CDR3 DNA sequence: TGTGCCAGCGGTTCAAGAGATCAGCCCCAGCATTTT.

The chain recombines TRBV23-1 with TRBJ1-1, with 11 bases aligning to TRBD1. TRBV23-1 is placed among ORFs of uncertain function. After removal of 4 bases from V and 2 bases from J, the junction contained 6 bases not matched to a gene. This CDR3 has 16 amino acids. As DNA, the CDR3 is TGCGCCAGCAGTCCCCGGACAGGGGGCGTTAACACTGAAGCTTTCTTT. This encodes CASSPRTGGVNTEAFF.